This TCR beta chain stems from a study of cytomegalovirus exposure and HLA in healthy donors. PCR involved 60 Vbeta and 13 Jbeta primers. Here immunoSEQ multiplex PCR was the method, and the copy in TCRdb shows in-frame clones only, minus some. This sample carries approximately 130,000 clones, roughly 80% of them seen once, and the ten largest clones take around 3.6%. The CDR3 length is 18 residues. V was pared by 3 bases and J by 2 bases, with 9 bases of the junction left unmatched. Germline V CDR1 and CDR2: LGHNA, YSLEER. The rearrangement joins TRBV4-3 to TRBJ2-2; 10 bases are shared with TRBD2. The sequence was obtained from a middle-aged woman in good health and CMV-seronegative. Sequenced input: PBMCs. The CDR3 protein is CASSHGGSGGPNTGELFF. The CDR3 DNA reads as TGCGCCAGCAGCCATGGGGGTAGCGGGGGGCCCAACACCGGGGAGCTGTTTTTT.